Presented here are 5 T cell receptor beta chains from one specimen sequenced in a study of cytomegalovirus exposure and HLA in healthy donors (dated by TCRdb to between 2016 and 2019). The library was obtained by the immunoSEQ multiplex PCR assay. The table was pulled from immuneACCESS by TCRdb, which kept in-frame rearrangements only. Such tables lose some clones; where checked, under half of the loss comes from unresolved V genes, and the rest has no known cause. The sample table contains 200,000 or so clones; only one count was recorded for approximately 84% of them. The ten biggest clones cover around 6.7% of the sample. Sequenced: PBMCs. The receptors were gathered from a man aged 18 to 30 in good health and CMV-seropositive.

The CDR3 sequence: CASSLDGVRGYGYTF. Written as DNA, the CDR3 is TGTGCCAGCAGCTTAGACGGTGTCAGGGGCTATGGCTACACCTTC. This chain uses TRBV7-7 with TRBJ1-2, with TRBD1 as a possible D gene (6 bases). In germline, CDR1 is SSHAT, CDR2 FNYEAQ (reference sequence). CDR3 length: 15 residues. Deletions cut 1 base from V and 4 bases from J, with 13 bases between.

The chain has TRBV7-2 and TRBJ2-5; 7 positions agree with TRBD2. The CDR3 length is 15 residues. The V segment lost 6 bases and the J segment 4 bases; nucleotides outside the gene matches: 11. CDR1 is SGHTA and CDR2 is FQGNSA in the germline V gene. The DNA of the CDR3 is TGTGCCAGCAGTCGGGCTAGCGGAACCGTAGAGACCCAGTACTTC. Translation gives CASSRASGTVETQYF.

CDR3 DNA: TGTGCCAGCAGCAGTAGAATACAAGAGACCCAGTACTTC. Translated, it gives CASSSRIQETQYF. V usage is TRBV7-9 and J usage is TRBJ2-5, with no clear D. The CDR3 has 13 amino acids. Germline V gene lookup returns CDR1 SEHNR and CDR2 FQNEAQ (reference sequence). Between the trimmed V and J ends, which lost 5 bases and 2 bases, there was a span of 9 bases.

This chain links TRBV19 with TRBJ1-5; D is unclear. Deletions cut 3 bases from V and 3 bases from J, with 12 bases between. The CDR3 runs 15 residues. In germline, CDR1 is LNHDA, CDR2 SQIVND (reference sequence). The chain's CDR3 is CASSMLPPDNQPQHF. CDR3 coding DNA: TGTGCCAGTAGTATGCTACCGCCCGACAATCAGCCCCAGCATTTT.

The V gene is TRBV19, the J gene TRBJ2-1, with a weak D call TRBD2 (5 bases). Trimming left V 4 bases short and J 7 bases short, with 14 bases between. CDR1 and CDR2 (germline): LNHDA, SQIVND (reference sequence). The CDR3 runs 14 residues. For the CDR3, the DNA is TGTGCCAGTAGTACCCTCGGACTTTGGAATGAGCAGTTCTTC. Protein: CASSTLGLWNEQFF.